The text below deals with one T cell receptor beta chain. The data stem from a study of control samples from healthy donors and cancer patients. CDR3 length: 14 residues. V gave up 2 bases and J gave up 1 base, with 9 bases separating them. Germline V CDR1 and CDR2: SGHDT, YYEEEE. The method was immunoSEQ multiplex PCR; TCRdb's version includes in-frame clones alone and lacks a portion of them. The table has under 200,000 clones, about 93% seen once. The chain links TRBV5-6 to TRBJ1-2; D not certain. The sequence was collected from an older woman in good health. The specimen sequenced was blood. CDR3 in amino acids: CASSFDTINYGYTF. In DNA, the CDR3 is TGTGCCAGCAGCTTTGACACGATTAACTATGGCTACACCTTC.